The 5 T cell receptor beta chains given below trace back to one sample, sequenced in a study of regulatory T cells in long-lasting Graves disease (dated by TCRdb to about 2021). The library relied on multiplex PCR. The sequencer listed for this sample is Illumina HiSeq 4000. To build TCR beta libraries, CDR3 regions were amplified by Arm-PCR using iRepertoire HTBI primers. Using fastp trimming at Q25 and MiXCR clonotype assembly, TCRdb reanalyzed the public sequencing data and kept in-frame beta chains. Under each unique CDR3 protein, matching rows form one entry showing the most common genes and DNA. The sample table lists some 470,000 distinct CDR3 sequences, roughly 21% of them with a count of one. The ten top clones hold 6.5% to 9% of the sample. According to the study, the label for this sample's time point signals: persistent/refractory GD, antithyroid drugs over 5 years with positive TRAb. RNA was extracted from PBMCs in TRIzol for both TCR sequencing and RNA sequencing.

This specimen consisted of peripheral blood mononuclear cells (PBMCs), obtained when the disease was refractory, from a patient treated with antithyroid drugs. These receptor sequences come from a female donor with Graves disease.

This clonotype was observed many times. The chain combines TRBV28 with TRBJ2-7; a possible D gene is TRBD1 (6 bases). V gave up 6 bases and J gave up 7 bases, with 22 bases separating them. The CDR3 contains 15 residues. Looked up from germline, CDR1 is MDHEN and CDR2 is SYDVKM. The CDR3 DNA reads TGTGCCAGCAGCCCTTTCGGACAGAGGGTGAGGGAGCAGTACTTC. Protein sequence: CASSPFGQRVREQYF.

There are a few counts of this clonotype. CDR3 nucleotides: TGTGCCAGCAGCTTCGGGTTTGGCACCGGGGAGCTGTTTTTT. Its translation is CASSFGFGTGELFF. J is TRBJ2-2 and V is TRBV7-9; D gene ambiguous. Germline values: CDR1 SEHNR, CDR2 FQNEAQ (reference sequence). The CDR3 runs to 14 residues. V was clipped by 3 bases and J by 4 bases, with 9 bases between them.

Ten or more counts support this clonotype. The chain recombines TRBV11-2 with TRBJ2-7; possibly TRBD2 for D (6 bases). The CDR3 is 14 amino acids. The V and J ends lost 1 base and 3 bases respectively, with 10 bases between them. From germline, CDR1 is SGHAT and CDR2 FQNNGV. The CDR3 loop is CASSLGFGGYEQYF. The CDR3 coding sequence is TGTGCCAGCAGCTTAGGCTTCGGGGGCTACGAGCAGTACTTC.

Only a few counts were recorded for this clonotype. The rearrangement joins TRBV11-3 to TRBJ2-2; 8 bases agree with TRBD1. The germline V gene has CDR1 SGHNT and CDR2 YENEEA. The length of the CDR3 is 16 residues. V was clipped by 5 bases and J by 5 bases; unmatched bases: 10. The CDR3 sequence is CASSPRLQGATGELFF. The CDR3 nucleotides are TGTGCCAGCAGCCCCCGGTTGCAGGGGGCGACCGGGGAGCTGTTTTTT. Using reference TRBV11-3 and TRBJ2-2 for the parts outside the CDR3, the full variable domain is EAGVVQSPRYKIIEKKQPVAFWCNPISGHNTLYWYLQNLGQGPELLIRYENEEAVDDSQLPKDRFSAERLKGVDSTLKIQPAELGDSAVYLCASSPRLQGATGELFFGEGSRLTVL.

On this clonotype itself: This is likely a read error, given that the CDR3 carries no conserved phenylalanine or tryptophan at its end. No DNA is shown, since the ends of the CDR3 on it are uncertain; the CDR3 is the one TCRdb lists. V is TRBV28 and J is TRBJ2-6; the table assigns TRBD2, which was not confirmed against the DNA. The germline gives CDR1 MDHEN, CDR2 SYDVKM. The CDR3 has 8 residues if both end residues are counted. The CDR3 is CASSFRRL.